One T cell receptor beta chain is described in this entry. V shed 7 bases and J 1 base; nucleotides not matched to a gene: 6. Germline V gene lookup returns CDR1 MNHEY and CDR2 SVGAGI. This CDR3 is built from 14 residues. These data belong to a study of blood T cell repertoires in COVID-19. Overall study: T cells, B-cell-depleted T cells, or PBMCs supplied cDNA or gDNA.

The table came from immunoSEQ multiplex PCR; TCRdb's copy has only in-frame clones and leaves some out. The sample holds about 190,000 clones, 84% seen once. The chain recombines TRBV6-5 with TRBJ1-1, with 7 bases identical to TRBD1. The source material was peripheral blood. The TCR comes from a man aged 25-40 years with active or convalescent COVID-19. The CDR3 loop is CASITGTENTEAFF. The CDR3 region has the DNA TGTGCCAGCATTACCGGGACAGAGAACACTGAAGCTTTCTTT.